The clone carrying this TCR beta chain was counted between two and nine times. The antigen remains undetermined. The PCR employed 60 Vbeta primers together with 13 Jbeta primers. Only in-frame clones appear in the TCRdb table, and some are missing; sequencing was by immunoSEQ multiplex PCR. The table has hundreds of thousands of clones, roughly two thirds seen once. The data stem from a study of cytomegalovirus exposure and HLA in healthy donors. The CDR3 runs 11 residues. Germline V CDR1 and CDR2: DFQATT, SNEGSKA (reference sequence). V was cut by 6 bases and J by 6 bases, with 10 bases left in between. Notes on the study in general: A missense DCLRE1C variant was associated with V- and J-gene trimming of TCR beta chains in a later analysis, and an independent cohort replicated the association. Published work reported that the classifier diagnosed cytomegalovirus status with high specificity and sensitivity.

The V call is TRBV20-1, the J call TRBJ2-3; tentatively, D is TRBD2 (6 bases). Material: PBMCs. The sequence was collected from a female donor in good health and CMV-seronegative. The CDR3 sequence is CSARRGDTQYF. The CDR3, as DNA: TGCAGTGCGCGTCGGGGGGATACGCAGTATTTT.